This TCR beta chain was recovered during a study of blood T cell repertoires in COVID-19. The wider study: In each case, the material was cDNA or gDNA derived from T cells, B-cell-depleted T cells, or PBMCs.

Assay: immunoSEQ multiplex PCR; the TCRdb copy retains only in-frame clones and omits some. The sample has roughly 8,100 clones; approximately 84% are singletons. The sequence came from a human donor with active COVID-19. The donor label of this sample is uncertain. Sequenced sample: peripheral blood.

In nucleotides, the CDR3 is TGCAGCGTTGGCGGAGGGGACAGGGGGATTGACAATGAGCAGTTCTTC. It specifies CSVGGGDRGIDNEQFF. The chain combines TRBV29-1 with TRBJ2-1; 11 bases line up with TRBD1. The CDR3 is 16 residues long. V lost 4 bases, J lost 5 bases, and 10 bases stayed unmatched. Germline-derived CDR1 and CDR2 are SQVTM and ANQGSEA.